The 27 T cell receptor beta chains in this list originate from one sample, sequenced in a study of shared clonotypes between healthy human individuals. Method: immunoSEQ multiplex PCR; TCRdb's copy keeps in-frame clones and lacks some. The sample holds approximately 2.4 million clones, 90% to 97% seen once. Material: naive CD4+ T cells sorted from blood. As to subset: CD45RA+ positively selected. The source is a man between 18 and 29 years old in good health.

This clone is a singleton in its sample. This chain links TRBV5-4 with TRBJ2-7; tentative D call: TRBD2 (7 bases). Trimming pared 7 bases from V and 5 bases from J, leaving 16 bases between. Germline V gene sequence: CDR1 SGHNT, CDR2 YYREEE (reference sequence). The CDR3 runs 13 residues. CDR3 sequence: CASASGGGNEQYF. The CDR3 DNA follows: TGTGCCAGCGCATCGGGGGGCGGGAACGAGCAGTACTTC.

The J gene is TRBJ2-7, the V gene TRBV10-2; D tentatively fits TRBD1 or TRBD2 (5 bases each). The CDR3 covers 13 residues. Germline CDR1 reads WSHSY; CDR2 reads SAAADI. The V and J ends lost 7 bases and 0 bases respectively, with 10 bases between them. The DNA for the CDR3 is TGCGCCAGCATCGGGGCCAACTCCTACGAGCAGTACTTC. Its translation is CASIGANSYEQYF.

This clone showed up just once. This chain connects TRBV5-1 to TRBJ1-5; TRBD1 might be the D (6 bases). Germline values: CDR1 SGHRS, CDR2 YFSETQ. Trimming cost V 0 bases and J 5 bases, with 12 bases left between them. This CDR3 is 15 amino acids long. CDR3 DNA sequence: TGCGCCAGCAGCTTGGCCGGACAGAATCATCAGCCCCAGCATTTT. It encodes CASSLAGQNHQPQHF.

CDR3 nucleotide sequence: TGTGCCAGCTCAACGGGACTTTACGAGCAGTACTTC. Translated, it gives CASSTGLYEQYF. V gene TRBV18 combines with J gene TRBJ2-7; weak D call: TRBD2 (6 bases). The CDR3 totals 12 residues. V was pared by 5 bases and J by 4 bases, with 9 bases between. CDR1 KGHSH and CDR2 LQKENI come from the germline V gene.

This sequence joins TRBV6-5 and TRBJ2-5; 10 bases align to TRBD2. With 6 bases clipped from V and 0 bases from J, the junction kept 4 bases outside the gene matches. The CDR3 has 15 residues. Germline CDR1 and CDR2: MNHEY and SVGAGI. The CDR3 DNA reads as TGTGCCAGCAGGAGGACTAGCGGTCACCAAGAGACCCAGTACTTC. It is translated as CASRRTSGHQETQYF.

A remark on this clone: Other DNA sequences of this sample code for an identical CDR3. As DNA, the CDR3 is TGTGCCAGCAGTTATCTGGAGAACACTGAAGCTTTCTTT. Its translation is CASSYLENTEAFF. This chain uses TRBV6-5 with TRBJ1-1; D gene uncertain. The CDR3 has 13 residues. From germline, CDR1 is MNHEY and CDR2 SVGAGI. The V end lost 3 bases, the J end lost 1 base, and 6 bases lay between the germline ends.

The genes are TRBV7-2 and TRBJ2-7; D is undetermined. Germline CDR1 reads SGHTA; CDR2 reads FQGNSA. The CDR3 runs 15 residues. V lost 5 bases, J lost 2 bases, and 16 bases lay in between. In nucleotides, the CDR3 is TGTGCCAGCAGCCCGAGATCACGGTTACCCTACGAGCAGTACTTC. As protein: CASSPRSRLPYEQYF.

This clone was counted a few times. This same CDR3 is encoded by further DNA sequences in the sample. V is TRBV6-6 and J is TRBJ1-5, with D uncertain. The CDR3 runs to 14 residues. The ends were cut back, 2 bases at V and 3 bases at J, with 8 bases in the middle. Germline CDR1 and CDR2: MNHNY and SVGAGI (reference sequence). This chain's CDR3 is CASSYGGNNQPQHF. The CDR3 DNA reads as TGTGCCAGCAGTTACGGAGGGAACAATCAGCCCCAGCATTTT.

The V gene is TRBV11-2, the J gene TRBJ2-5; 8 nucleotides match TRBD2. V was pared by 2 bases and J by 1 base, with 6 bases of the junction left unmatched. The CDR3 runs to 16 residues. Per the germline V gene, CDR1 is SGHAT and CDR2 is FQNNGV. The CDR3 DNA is TGTGCCAGCAGCTTATGGGGCGGGGGGTCCCAAGAGACCCAGTACTTC. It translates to CASSLWGGGSQETQYF.

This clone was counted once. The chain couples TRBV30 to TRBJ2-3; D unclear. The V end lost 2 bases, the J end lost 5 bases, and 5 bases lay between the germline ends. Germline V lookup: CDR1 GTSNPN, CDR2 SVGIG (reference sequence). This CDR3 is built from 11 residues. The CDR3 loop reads CAWSFIDTQYF. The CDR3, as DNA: TGTGCCTGGAGTTTTATAGATACGCAGTATTTT. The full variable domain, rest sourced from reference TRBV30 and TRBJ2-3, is SQTIHQWPATLVQPVGSPLSLECTVEGTSNPNLYWYRQAAGRGLQLLFYSVGIGQISSEVPQNLSASRPQDRQFILSSKKLLLSDSGFYLCAWSFIDTQYFGPGTRLTVL.

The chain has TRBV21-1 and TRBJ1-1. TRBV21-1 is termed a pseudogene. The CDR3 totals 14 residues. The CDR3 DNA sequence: TGTGCCAGCAGAGGGAATTGCCAGAGCACTGAAGCTTTCTTT. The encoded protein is CASRGNCQSTEAFF.

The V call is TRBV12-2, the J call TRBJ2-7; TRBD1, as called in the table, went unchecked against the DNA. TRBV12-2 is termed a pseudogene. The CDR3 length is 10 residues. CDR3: CASRLALADF. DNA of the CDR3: TGTGCAAGTCGCTTAGCGCTGGCAGACTTC.

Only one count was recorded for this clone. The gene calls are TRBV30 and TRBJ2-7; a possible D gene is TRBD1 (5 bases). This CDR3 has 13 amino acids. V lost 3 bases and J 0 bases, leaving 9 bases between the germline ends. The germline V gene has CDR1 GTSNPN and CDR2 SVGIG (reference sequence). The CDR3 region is CAWSGGHSYEQYF. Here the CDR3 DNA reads TGTGCCTGGAGCGGCGGACACTCCTACGAGCAGTACTTC. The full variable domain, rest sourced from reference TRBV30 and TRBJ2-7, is SQTIHQWPATLVQPVGSPLSLECTVEGTSNPNLYWYRQAAGRGLQLLFYSVGIGQISSEVPQNLSASRPQDRQFILSSKKLLLSDSGFYLCAWSGGHSYEQYFGPGTRLTVT.

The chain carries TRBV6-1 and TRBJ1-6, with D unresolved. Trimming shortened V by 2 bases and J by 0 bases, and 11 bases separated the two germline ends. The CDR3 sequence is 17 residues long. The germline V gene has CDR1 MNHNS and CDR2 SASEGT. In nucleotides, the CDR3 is TGTGCCAGCAGTGAACCCGCCCATAGCTCCTATAATTCACCCCTCCACTTT. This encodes CASSEPAHSSYNSPLHF.

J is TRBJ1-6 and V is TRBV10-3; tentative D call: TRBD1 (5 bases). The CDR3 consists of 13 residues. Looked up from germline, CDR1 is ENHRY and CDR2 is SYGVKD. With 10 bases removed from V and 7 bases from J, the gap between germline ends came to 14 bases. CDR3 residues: CATLVTGNSPLHF. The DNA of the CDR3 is TGTGCCACCCTGGTAACAGGAAATTCACCCCTCCACTTT.

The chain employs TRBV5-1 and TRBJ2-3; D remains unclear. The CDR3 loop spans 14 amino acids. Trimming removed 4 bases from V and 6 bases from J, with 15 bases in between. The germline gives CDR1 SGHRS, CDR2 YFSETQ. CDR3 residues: CASSKETTLDTQYF. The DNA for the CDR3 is TGCGCCAGCAGCAAGGAGACCACCCTGGATACGCAGTATTTT.

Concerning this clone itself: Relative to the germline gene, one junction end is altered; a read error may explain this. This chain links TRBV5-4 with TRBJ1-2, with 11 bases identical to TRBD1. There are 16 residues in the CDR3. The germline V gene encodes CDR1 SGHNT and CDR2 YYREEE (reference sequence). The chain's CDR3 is CAGSSLPGTGGYGYTF. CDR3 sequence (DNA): TGTGCCGGCAGTTCCCTACCCGGGACAGGGGGATATGGCTACACCTTC. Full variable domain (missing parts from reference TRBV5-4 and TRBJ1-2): ETGVTQSPTHLIKTRGQQVTLRCSSQSGHNTVSWYQQALGQGPQFIFQYYREEENGRGNFPPRFSGLQFPNYSSELNVNALELDDSALYLCAGSSLPGTGGYGYTFGSGTRLTVV.

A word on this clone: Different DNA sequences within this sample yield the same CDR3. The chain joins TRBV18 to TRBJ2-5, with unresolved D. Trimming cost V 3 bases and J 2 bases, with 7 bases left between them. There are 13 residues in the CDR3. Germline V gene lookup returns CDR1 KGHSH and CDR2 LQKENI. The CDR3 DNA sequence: TGTGCCAGCTCACCCTTGACGCAAGAGACCCAGTACTTC. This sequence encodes CASSPLTQETQYF. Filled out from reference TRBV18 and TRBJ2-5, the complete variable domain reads NAGVMQNPRHLVRRRGQEARLRCSPMKGHSHVYWYRQLPEEGLKFMVYLQKENIIDESGMPKERFSAEFPKEGPSILRIQQVVRGDSAAYFCASSPLTQETQYFGPGTRLLVL.

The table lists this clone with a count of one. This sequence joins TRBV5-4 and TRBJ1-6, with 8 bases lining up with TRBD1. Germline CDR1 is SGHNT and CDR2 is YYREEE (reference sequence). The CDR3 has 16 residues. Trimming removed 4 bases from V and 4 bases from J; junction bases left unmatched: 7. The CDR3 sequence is CASSPDRESYNSPLHF. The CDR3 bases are TGTGCCAGCAGCCCGGACAGGGAGTCTTATAATTCACCCCTCCACTTT.

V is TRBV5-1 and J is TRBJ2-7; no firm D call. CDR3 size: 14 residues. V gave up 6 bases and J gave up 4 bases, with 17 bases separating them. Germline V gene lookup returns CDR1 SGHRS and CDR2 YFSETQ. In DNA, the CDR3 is TGCGCCAGCAAGCCGGGTTTTAGTTTGTACGAGCAGTACTTC. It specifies CASKPGFSLYEQYF.

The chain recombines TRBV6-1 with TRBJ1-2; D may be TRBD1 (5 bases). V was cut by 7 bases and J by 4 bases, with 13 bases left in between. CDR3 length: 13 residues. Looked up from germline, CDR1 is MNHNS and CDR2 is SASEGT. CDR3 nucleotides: TGTGCCAGCACCTTCGGGGGGGGCTATGGCTACACCTTC. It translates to CASTFGGGYGYTF.

CDR3 nucleotides: TGTGCCAGTAGTTCGGGACGCAGGCACGACGGGGAGCTGTTTTTT. Protein sequence: CASSSGRRHDGELFF. The rearrangement links TRBV19 to TRBJ2-2; D tentatively fits TRBD1 or TRBD2 (5 bases each). Trimming cost V 5 bases and J 7 bases, with 17 bases left between them. Germline CDR1 and CDR2: LNHDA and SQIVND (reference sequence). The CDR3 totals 15 residues.

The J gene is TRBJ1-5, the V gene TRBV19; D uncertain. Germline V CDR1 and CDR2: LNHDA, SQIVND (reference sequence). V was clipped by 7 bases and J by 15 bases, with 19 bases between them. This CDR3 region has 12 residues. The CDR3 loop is CASTPDRLSWHF. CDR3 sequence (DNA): TGTGCCAGTACTCCGGACCGCCTCAGTTGGCATTTT.

CDR3 sequence: CASSQNHLTGELFF. The CDR3 coding sequence is TGTGCCAGCAGCCAGAACCACCTCACCGGGGAGCTGTTTTTT. This chain uses TRBV7-9 with TRBJ2-2; D unresolved. There are 14 residues in the CDR3. Trimming cost V 5 bases and J 4 bases, with 11 bases left between them. Germline V lookup: CDR1 SEHNR, CDR2 FQNEAQ (reference sequence).

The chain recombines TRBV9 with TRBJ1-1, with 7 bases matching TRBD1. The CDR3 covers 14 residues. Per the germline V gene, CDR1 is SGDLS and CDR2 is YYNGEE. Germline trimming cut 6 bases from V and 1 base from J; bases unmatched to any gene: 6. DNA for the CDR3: TGTGCCAGCACCCCGGGACAGAAGAACACTGAAGCTTTCTTT. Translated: CASTPGQKNTEAFF.

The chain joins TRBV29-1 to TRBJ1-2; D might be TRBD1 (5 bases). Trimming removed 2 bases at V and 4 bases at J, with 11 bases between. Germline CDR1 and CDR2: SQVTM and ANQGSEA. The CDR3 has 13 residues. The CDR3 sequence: CSVELVQAYGYTF. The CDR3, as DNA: TGCAGCGTTGAATTGGTACAGGCCTATGGCTACACCTTC.

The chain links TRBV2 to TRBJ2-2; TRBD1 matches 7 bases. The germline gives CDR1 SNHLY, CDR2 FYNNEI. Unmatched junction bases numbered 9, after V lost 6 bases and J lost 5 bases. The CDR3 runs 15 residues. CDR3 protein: CASRAVTGVTGELFF. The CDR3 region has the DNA TGTGCCAGCAGAGCCGTTACAGGGGTTACCGGGGAGCTGTTTTTT.